This record covers a single T cell receptor beta chain. Seattle cases were enrolled at active infection and followed longitudinally. Original processing methods: Reference gene primer amplification yielded estimated nucleated cell counts. This table comes from immunoSEQ multiplex PCR, and its TCRdb copy is limited to in-frame clones, with some not included. That table supplies the V and J calls and clone size; D and trimming were determined from the DNA. Of about 220,000 clones in the sample, 70% to 90% were seen once. Deletions cut 5 bases from V and 2 bases from J, with 14 bases between. CDR1 and CDR2 (germline): SGHAT, FQDESV (reference sequence). The CDR3 loop spans 15 amino acids. The sample comes from a study of blood T cell repertoires in COVID-19. About the study: Acute and convalescent COVID-19 samples came from the United States, Italy and Spain. In each case, the material was cDNA or gDNA derived from T cells, B-cell-depleted T cells, or PBMCs.

The chain links TRBV11-1 to TRBJ2-3; a possible D gene is TRBD2 (6 bases). The source of this sequence is a woman in her 50s with COVID-19, enrolled during active disease. Sequenced material: peripheral blood. This CDR3 reads CASSPLAAITDTQYF. The CDR3 nucleotides read TGTGCCAGCAGCCCCTTAGCGGCGATCACAGATACGCAGTATTTT. The variable domain in full, with the rest retrieved from reference TRBV11-1 and TRBJ2-3, is EAEVAQSPRYKITEKSQAVAFWCDPISGHATLYWYRQILGQGPELLVQFQDESVVDDSQLPKDRFSAERLKGVDSTLKIQPAELGDSAMYLCASSPLAAITDTQYFGPGTRLTVL.